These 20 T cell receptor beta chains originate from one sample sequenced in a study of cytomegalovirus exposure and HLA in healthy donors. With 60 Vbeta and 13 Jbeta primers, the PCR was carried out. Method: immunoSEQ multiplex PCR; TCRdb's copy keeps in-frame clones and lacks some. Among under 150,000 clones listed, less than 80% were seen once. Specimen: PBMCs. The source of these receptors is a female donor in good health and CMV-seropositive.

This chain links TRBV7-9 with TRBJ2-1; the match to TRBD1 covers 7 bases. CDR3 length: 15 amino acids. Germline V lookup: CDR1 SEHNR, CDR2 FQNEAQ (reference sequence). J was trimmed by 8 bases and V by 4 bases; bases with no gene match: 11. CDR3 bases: TGTGCCAGCAGCTCATTGTTTACAGGGGTGGATGAGCAGTTCTTC. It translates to CASSSLFTGVDEQFF.

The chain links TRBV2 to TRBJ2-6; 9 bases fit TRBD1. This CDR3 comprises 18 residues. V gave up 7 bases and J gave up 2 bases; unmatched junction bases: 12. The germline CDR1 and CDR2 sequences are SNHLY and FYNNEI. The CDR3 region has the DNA TGTGCCAGCACCATTATCGGACAGGGGACTGCTGGGGCCAACGTCCTGACTTTC. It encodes CASTIIGQGTAGANVLTF.

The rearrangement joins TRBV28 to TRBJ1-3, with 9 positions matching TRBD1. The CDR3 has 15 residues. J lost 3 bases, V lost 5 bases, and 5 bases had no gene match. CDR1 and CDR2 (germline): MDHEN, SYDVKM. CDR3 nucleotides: TGTGCCAGCAGTATAGGGACAGGGTATGGAAACACCATATATTTT. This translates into CASSIGTGYGNTIYF.

CDR3 region: CASIILAGGSQETQYF. The DNA of the CDR3 is TGTGCCAGCATCATACTAGCGGGGGGGTCACAAGAGACCCAGTACTTC. The V gene is TRBV5-6, the J gene TRBJ2-5; 13 bases line up with TRBD2. CDR3 length equals 16 residues. Germline CDR1 and CDR2: SGHDT and YYEEEE. V dropped 6 bases and J dropped 2; count of bases not matched to a gene: 7.

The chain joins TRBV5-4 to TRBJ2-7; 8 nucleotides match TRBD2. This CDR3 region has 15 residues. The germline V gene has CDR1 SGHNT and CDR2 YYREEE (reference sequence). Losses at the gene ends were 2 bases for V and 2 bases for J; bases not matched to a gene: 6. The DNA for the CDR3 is TGTGCCAGCAGCTTTACTAGCGGAGGGGCCTACGAGCAGTACTTC. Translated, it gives CASSFTSGGAYEQYF.

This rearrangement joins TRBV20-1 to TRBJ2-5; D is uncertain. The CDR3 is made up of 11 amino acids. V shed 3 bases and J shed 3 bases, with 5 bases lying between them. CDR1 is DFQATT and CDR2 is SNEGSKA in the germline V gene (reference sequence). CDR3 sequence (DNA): TGCAGTGCTAGGGCAGAAGAGACCCAGTACTTC. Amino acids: CSARAEETQYF.

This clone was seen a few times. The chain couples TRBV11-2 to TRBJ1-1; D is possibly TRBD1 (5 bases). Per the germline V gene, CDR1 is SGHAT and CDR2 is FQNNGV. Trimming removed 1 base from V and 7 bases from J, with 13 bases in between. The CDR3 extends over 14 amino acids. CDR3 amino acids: CASSLVGGAVEAFF. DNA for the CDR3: TGTGCCAGCAGCTTAGTTGGTGGGGCGGTTGAAGCTTTCTTT.

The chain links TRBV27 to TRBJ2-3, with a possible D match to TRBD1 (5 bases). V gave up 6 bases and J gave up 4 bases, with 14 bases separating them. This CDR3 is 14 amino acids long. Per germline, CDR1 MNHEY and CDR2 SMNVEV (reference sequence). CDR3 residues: CASSSSDNPDTQYF. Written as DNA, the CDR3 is TGTGCCAGCAGCTCGTCGGACAACCCAGATACGCAGTATTTT.

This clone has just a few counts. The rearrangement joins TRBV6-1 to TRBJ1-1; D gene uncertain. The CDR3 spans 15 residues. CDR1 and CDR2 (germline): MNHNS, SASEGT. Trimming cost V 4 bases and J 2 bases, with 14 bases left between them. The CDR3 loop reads CASSASVHLNTEAFF. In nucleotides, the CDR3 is TGTGCCAGCAGTGCCTCGGTTCACCTCAACACTGAAGCTTTCTTT.

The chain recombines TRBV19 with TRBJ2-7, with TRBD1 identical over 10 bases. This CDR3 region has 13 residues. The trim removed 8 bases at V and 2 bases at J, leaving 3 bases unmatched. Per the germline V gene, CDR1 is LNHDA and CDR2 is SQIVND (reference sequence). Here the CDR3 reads CASGQGVAYEQYF. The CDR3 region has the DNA TGTGCCAGTGGACAGGGGGTAGCCTACGAGCAGTACTTC.

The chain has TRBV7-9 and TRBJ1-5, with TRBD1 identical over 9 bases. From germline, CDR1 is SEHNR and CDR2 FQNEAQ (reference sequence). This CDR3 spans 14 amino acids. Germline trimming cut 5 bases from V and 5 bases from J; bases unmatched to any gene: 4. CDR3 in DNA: TGTGCCAGCAGCCCACAGGGGGCGGATCAGCCCCAGCATTTT. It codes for CASSPQGADQPQHF.

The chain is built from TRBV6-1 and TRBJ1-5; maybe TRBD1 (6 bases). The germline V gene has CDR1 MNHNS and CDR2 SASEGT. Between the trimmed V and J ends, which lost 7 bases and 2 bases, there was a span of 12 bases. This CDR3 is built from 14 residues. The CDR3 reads CASKNRVGNQPQHF. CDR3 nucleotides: TGTGCCAGCAAGAACAGGGTCGGCAATCAGCCCCAGCATTTT.

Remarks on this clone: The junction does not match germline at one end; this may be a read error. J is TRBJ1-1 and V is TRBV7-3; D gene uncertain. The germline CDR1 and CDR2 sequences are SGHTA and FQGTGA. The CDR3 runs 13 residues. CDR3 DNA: TGTGCCCGCAGTAGAACAGTGAACACTGAAGCTTTCTTT. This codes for CARSRTVNTEAFF.

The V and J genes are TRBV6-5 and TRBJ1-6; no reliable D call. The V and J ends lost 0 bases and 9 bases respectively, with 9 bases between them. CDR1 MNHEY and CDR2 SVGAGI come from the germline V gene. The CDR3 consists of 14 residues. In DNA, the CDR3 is TGTGCCAGCAGTTACTCTCGTGGAGGTTCACCCCTCCACTTT. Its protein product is CASSYSRGGSPLHF.

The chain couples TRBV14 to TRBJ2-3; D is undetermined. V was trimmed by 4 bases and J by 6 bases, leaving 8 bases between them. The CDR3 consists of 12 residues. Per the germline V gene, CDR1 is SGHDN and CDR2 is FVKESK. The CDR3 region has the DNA TGTGCCAGCAGCCCTACGAGGGATACGCAGTATTTT. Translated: CASSPTRDTQYF.

The CDR3 sequence: CASSSPRTSGDKYEQYF. The CDR3 bases are TGTGCCAGCAGTTCCCCCCGGACTAGCGGGGATAAATACGAGCAGTACTTC. The gene calls are TRBV27 and TRBJ2-7; 12 bases align to TRBD2. The CDR3 totals 17 residues. Germline CDR1 is MNHEY and CDR2 is SMNVEV (reference sequence). Trimming cost V 4 bases and J 4 bases; bases outside gene matches: 11.

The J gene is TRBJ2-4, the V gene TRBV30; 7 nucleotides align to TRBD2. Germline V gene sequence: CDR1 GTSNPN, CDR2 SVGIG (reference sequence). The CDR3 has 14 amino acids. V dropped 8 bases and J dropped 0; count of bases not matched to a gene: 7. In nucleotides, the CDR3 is TGTGCCCGTACGGGGGGACTAGCCAAAAACATTCAGTACTTC. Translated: CARTGGLAKNIQYF.

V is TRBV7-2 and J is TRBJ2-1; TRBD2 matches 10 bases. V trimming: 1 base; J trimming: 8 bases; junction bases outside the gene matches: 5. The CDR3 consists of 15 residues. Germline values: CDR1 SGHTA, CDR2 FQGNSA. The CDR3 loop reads CASSLEASGSYEQFF. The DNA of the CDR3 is TGTGCCAGCAGCTTAGAGGCTAGCGGGAGTTATGAGCAGTTCTTC.

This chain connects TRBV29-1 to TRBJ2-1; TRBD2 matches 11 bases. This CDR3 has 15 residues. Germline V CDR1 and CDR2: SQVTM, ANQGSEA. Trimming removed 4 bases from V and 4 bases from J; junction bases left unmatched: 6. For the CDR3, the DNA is TGCAGCGTTGTACCGGGACTAGCGGCTTACAATGAGCAGTTCTTC. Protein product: CSVVPGLAAYNEQFF.

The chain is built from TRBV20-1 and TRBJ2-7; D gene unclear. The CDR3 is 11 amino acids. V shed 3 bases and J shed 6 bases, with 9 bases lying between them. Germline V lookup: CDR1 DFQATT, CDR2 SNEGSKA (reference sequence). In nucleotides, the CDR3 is TGCAGTGCTAGCTTCGGTGCCGAGCAGTACTTC. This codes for CSASFGAEQYF.